One sample yielded the 11 T cell receptor beta chains listed below, sequenced in a study of spatial heterogeneity in lung cancer. Study-wide findings and caveats: How many expanded intratumoral alpha and beta TCRs were present tracked the tumor mutation count, which was a count of nonsynonymous mutations.

TCRdb ran MiXCR on the 5' RACE reads and lists one entry per CDR3 protein. This sample has around 100,000 distinct CDR3 sequences; under 4.5% occur once, and the top ten carry 21%. Indicated time point: sample taken at primary tumor resection. No antigens are known for them. The material sequenced was lung tumor tissue, taken at surgery. The receptors shown here come from a male donor with early-stage non-small cell lung cancer.

This clonotype was counted many times. The genes are TRBV6-6 and TRBJ2-5; tentative D call: TRBD2 (6 bases). Trimming shortened V by 7 bases and J by 9 bases, and 18 bases separated the two germline ends. This CDR3 has 13 amino acids. Per the germline V gene, CDR1 is MNHNY and CDR2 is SVGAGI (reference sequence). CDR3 sequence (DNA): TGTGCCAGCACCAACTCGGGACTGCAGGCCCAGTACTTC. Protein: CASTNSGLQAQYF.

This clonotype was picked up many times. The V call is TRBV12-3 or TRBV12-4, the J call TRBJ2-4, with D perhaps matching TRBD2 (5 bases). Trimming took off 5 bases at V and 9 bases at J, with 14 bases between the two ends. CDR3 size: 13 residues. CDR3 sequence reads: CASSMTRDGIQYF. For the CDR3, the DNA is TGTGCCAGCAGTATGACCCGGGATGGCATTCAGTACTTC.

In this sample, this clonotype turned up a few times. V usage is TRBV2 and J usage is TRBJ2-5; D is uncertain. Germline lookup yields CDR1 SNHLY and CDR2 FYNNEI. V lost 5 bases, J lost 5 bases, and 24 bases lay in between. CDR3 length: 17 amino acids. As DNA, the CDR3 is TGTGCCAGCAGTCCCGGAGCGTCAGACAAGTCTGGGGAGACCCAGTACTTC. Translation gives CASSPGASDKSGETQYF.

At least ten counts were recorded for this clonotype. The rearrangement uses TRBV11-2 and TRBJ2-2; either TRBD1 or TRBD2 may supply D (5 bases each). Germline CDR1 reads SGHAT; CDR2 reads FQNNGV. The CDR3 length is 16 residues. Trimming removed 3 bases from V and 6 bases from J, with 17 bases in between. The CDR3 spells CASSFWDLAKPGELFF. CDR3 coding DNA: TGTGCCAGCAGCTTTTGGGACCTAGCCAAGCCCGGGGAGCTGTTTTTT.

This clonotype was recorded many times. V is TRBV30 and J is TRBJ2-5, with TRBD2 as a possible D gene (6 bases). The germline gives CDR1 GTSNPN, CDR2 SVGIG (reference sequence). V lost 4 bases and J lost 3, with 15 bases in between. This CDR3 has 14 residues. The CDR3 bases are TGTGCCTGGACCCCCGGGACTTCCGAAGAGACCCAGTACTTC. Residues: CAWTPGTSEETQYF.

This clonotype was recorded at least ten times. This sequence joins TRBV20-1 and TRBJ1-2; tentatively, D is TRBD1 (5 bases). CDR1 is DFQATT, CDR2 SNEGSKA, per germline (reference sequence). The CDR3 is 15 amino acids. Between the trimmed V and J ends, which lost 0 bases and 4 bases, there was a span of 15 bases. The CDR3 protein is CSARDKLGAGYGYTF. DNA of the CDR3: TGCAGTGCTAGAGACAAGTTAGGGGCTGGCTATGGCTACACCTTC.

This clonotype showed up just a few times. The chain combines TRBV4-2 with TRBJ2-3; 13 positions agree with TRBD2. Germline V gene sequence: CDR1 LGHNA, CDR2 YNFKEQ. The junction had 5 bases not matched to a gene; V was cut back by 4 bases and J by 4 bases. The CDR3 length is 16 residues. CDR3 sequence reads: CASSLRTSGRSDTQYF. The CDR3 nucleotides read TGTGCCAGCAGCCTCCGGACTAGCGGGAGATCAGATACGCAGTATTTT.

Comments on this clonotype: This may be a read error: a much more frequent sequence differs by one nucleotide. The chain combines TRBV6-5 with TRBJ1-5; D unresolved. CDR1 is MNHEY, CDR2 SVGAGI, per germline. CDR3 length equals 10 residues. The CDR3 spells CASSYEPKHF. CDR3 in DNA: TGTGCCAGCAGTTACGAGCCCAAGCATTTT.

At least ten counts were recorded for this clonotype. The chain carries TRBV12-3 or TRBV12-4 and TRBJ1-1; D is unclear. CDR3 length: 13 amino acids. V shed 8 bases and J shed 2 bases, with 12 bases lying between them. CDR3 coding DNA: TGTGCCAGCTCAAGTCAGGTAAACACTGAAGCTTTCTTT. The encoded protein is CASSSQVNTEAFF.

This clonotype was detected ten times or more. The CDR3 spells CASSYPRIPRGPQHSGAFF. In DNA form, the CDR3 reads TGTGCCAGCAGTTACCCCCGAATACCCCGCGGACCCCAGCACTCAGGAGCTTTCTTT. V is TRBV6-6 and J is TRBJ1-1; D gene unclear. Germline CDR1 reads MNHNY; CDR2 reads SVGAGI (reference sequence). The CDR3 runs to 19 residues. Trimming stripped 2 bases from V and 10 bases from J, with 32 bases between.

This clonotype was observed many times. This chain joins TRBV12-3 or TRBV12-4 and TRBJ2-2; TRBD1 matches at 11 bases. Trimming removed 6 bases from V and 0 bases from J; junction bases left unmatched: 6. The CDR3 loop spans 17 amino acids. The CDR3 reads CASRTGTGGSNTGELFF. The CDR3 region has the DNA TGTGCCAGCAGGACCGGGACAGGGGGATCGAACACCGGGGAGCTGTTTTTT.